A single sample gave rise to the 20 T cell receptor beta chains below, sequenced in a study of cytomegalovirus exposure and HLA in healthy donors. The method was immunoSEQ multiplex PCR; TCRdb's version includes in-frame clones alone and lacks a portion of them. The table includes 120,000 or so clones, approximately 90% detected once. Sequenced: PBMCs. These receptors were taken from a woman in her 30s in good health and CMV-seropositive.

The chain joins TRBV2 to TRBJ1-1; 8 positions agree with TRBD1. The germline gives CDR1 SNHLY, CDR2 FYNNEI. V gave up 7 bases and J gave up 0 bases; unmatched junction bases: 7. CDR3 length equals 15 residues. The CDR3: CASTKTGALNTEAFF. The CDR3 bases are TGTGCCAGCACTAAGACAGGGGCCCTGAACACTGAAGCTTTCTTT.

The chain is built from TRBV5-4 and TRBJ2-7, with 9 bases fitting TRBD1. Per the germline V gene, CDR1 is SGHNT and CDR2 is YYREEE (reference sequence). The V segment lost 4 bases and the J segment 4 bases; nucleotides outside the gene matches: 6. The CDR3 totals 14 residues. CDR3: CASSPTGGVYEQYF. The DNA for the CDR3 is TGTGCCAGCAGCCCGACAGGGGGTGTGTACGAGCAGTACTTC.

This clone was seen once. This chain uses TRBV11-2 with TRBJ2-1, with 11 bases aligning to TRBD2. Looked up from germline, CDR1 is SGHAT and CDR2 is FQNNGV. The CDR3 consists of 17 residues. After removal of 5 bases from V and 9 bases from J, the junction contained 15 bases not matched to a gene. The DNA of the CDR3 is TGTGCCAGCAGCCAAAGGCATAGCGGGAGGGCCCCTAGTGAGCAGTTCTTC. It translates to CASSQRHSGRAPSEQFF.

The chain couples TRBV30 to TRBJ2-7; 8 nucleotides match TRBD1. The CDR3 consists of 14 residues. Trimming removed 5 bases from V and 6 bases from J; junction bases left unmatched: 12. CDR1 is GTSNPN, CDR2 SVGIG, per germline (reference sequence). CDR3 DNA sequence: TGTGCCTGGCACCCGGGACAGGCGGGGCCCGAGCAGTACTTC. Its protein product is CAWHPGQAGPEQYF. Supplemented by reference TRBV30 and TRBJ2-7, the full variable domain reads SQTIHQWPATLVQPVGSPLSLECTVEGTSNPNLYWYRQAAGRGLQLLFYSVGIGQISSEVPQNLSASRPQDRQFILSSKKLLLSDSGFYLCAWHPGQAGPEQYFGPGTRLTVT.

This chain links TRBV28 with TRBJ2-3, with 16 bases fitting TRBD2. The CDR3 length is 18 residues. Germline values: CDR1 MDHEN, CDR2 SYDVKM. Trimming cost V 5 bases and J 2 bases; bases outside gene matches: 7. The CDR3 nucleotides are TGTGCCAGCAGTAGGGGACTAGCGGGAGGGATTTTCACAGATACGCAGTATTTT. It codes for CASSRGLAGGIFTDTQYF.

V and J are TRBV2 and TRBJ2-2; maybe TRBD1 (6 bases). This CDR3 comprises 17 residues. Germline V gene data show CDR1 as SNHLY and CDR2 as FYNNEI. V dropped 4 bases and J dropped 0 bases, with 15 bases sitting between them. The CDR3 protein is CASSGLRDKPNTGELFF. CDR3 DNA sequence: TGTGCCAGCAGTGGGCTTAGGGACAAACCGAACACCGGGGAGCTGTTTTTT.

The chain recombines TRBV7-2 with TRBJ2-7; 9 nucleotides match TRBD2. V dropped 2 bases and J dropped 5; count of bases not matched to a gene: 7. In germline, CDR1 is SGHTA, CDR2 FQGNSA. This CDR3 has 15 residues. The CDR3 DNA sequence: TGTGCCAGCAGCTTATGGGCTAGCGGGACCCACGAGCAGTACTTC. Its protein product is CASSLWASGTHEQYF.

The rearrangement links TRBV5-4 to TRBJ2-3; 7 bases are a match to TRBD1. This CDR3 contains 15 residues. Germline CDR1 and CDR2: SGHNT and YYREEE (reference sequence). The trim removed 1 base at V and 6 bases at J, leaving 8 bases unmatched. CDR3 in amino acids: CASSLLRGLSDTQYF. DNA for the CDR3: TGTGCCAGCAGCTTGTTAAGGGGGCTATCGGATACGCAGTATTTT.

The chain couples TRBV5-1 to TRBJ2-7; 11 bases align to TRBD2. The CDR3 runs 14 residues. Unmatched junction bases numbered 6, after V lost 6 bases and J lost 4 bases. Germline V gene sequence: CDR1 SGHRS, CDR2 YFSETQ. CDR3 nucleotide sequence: TGCGCCAGCAAATTAGCGGGAGGGCAATACGAGCAGTACTTC. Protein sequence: CASKLAGGQYEQYF.

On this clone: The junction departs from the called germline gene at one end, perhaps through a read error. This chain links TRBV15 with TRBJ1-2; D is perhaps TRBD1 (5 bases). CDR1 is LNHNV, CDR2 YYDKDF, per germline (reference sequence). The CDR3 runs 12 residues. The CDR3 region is CATSRDQGTRDF. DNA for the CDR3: TGTGCCACCAGCAGAGATCAAGGAACCAGGGACTTC.

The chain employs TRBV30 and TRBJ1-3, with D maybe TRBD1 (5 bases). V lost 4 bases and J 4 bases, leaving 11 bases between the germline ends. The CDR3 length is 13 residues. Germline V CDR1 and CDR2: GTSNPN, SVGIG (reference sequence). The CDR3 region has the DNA TGTGCCTGGACCAGGGTGGGCGGAAACACCATATATTTT. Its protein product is CAWTRVGGNTIYF.

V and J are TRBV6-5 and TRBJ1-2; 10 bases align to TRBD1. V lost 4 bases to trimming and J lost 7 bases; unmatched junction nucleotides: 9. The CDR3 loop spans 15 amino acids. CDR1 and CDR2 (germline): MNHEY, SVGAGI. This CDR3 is CASSSGTGAVRGYTF. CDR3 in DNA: TGTGCCAGCAGTTCTGGGACAGGGGCGGTGCGTGGCTACACCTTC.

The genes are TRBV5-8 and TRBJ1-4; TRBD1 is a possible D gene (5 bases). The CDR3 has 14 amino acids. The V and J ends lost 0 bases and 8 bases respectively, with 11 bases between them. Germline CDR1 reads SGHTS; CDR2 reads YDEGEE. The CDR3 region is CASSLGTKGEKLFF. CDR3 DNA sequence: TGTGCCAGCAGCTTGGGGACAAAAGGGGAAAAACTGTTTTTT.

The CDR3 region has the DNA TGTGCCAGCACCCTACTAGCGGGGGCCTCCAATGAGCAGTTCTTC. It codes for CASTLLAGASNEQFF. The chain is built from TRBV2 and TRBJ2-1; TRBD2 matches 11 bases. With V trimmed by 7 bases and J by 6 bases, 8 bases remained unmatched. Germline V CDR1 and CDR2: SNHLY, FYNNEI. This CDR3 region has 15 residues.

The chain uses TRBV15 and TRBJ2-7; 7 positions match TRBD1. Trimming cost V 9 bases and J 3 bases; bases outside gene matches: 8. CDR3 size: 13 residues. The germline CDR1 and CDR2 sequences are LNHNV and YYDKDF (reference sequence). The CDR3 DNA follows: TGTGCCACTAGAGACAGGGATAACTACGAGCAGTACTTC. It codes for CATRDRDNYEQYF. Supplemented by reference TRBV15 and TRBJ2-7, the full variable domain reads DAMVIQNPRYQVTQFGKPVTLSCSQTLNHNVMYWYQQKSSQAPKLLFHYYDKDFNNEADTPDNFQSRRPNTSFCFLDIRSPGLGDTAMYLCATRDRDNYEQYFGPGTRLTVT.

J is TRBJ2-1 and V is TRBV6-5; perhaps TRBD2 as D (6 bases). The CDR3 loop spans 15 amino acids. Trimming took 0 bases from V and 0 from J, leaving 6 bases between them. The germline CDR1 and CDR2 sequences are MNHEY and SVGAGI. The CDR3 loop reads CASSYSGGSYNEQFF. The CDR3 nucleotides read TGTGCCAGCAGTTACTCGGGAGGCTCCTACAATGAGCAGTTCTTC.

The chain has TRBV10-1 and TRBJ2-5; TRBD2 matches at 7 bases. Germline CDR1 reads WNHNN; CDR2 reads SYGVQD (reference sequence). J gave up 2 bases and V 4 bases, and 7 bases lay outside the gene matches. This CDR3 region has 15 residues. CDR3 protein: CASSGLALSQETQYF. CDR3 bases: TGCGCCAGCAGTGGACTAGCCTTAAGTCAAGAGACCCAGTACTTC.

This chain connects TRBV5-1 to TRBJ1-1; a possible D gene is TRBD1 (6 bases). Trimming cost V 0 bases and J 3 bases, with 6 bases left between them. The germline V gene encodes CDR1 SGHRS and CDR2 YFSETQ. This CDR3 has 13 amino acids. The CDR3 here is CASSLDRDTEAFF. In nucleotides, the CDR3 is TGCGCCAGCAGCTTGGACAGGGACACTGAAGCTTTCTTT.

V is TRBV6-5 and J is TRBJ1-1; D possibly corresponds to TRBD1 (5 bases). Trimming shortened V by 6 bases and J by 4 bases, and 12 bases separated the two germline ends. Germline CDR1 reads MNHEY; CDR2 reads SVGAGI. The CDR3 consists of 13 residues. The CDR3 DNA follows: TGTGCCAGCAGGCTCCAGGGTGTCACTGAAGCTTTCTTT. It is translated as CASRLQGVTEAFF.

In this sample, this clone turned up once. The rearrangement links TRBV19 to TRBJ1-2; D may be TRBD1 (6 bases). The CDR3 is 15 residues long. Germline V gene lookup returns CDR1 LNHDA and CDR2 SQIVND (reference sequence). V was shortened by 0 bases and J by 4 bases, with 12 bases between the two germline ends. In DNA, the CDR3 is TGTGCCAGTAGTATAGATCTGGGCAGGGGCTATGGCTACACCTTC. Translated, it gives CASSIDLGRGYGYTF.